These T cell receptor beta chains were read from a single sample in a study of blood T cell repertoires in COVID-19. Profiling relied on immunoSEQ multiplex PCR, and the TCRdb table lists in-frame clones only, not all of them. Of about 230,000 clones in the sample, 85% to 90% were seen once. Sequencing used peripheral blood. Receptors were obtained from a man aged 50-59 years with COVID-19, enrolled during active disease. Both conserved end residues are part of each CDR3. The D gene is left open where the match is weak. Expanded clones get a size class; other rows say once, few or many, or leave the size out.

d_gene	v_gene	abundance	j_gene	CDR3nt	CDR3aa
TRBD1	TRBV2	.	TRBJ1-1	TGTGCCAGAAGGTCAACAGGGGTGAACACTGAAGCTTTCTTT	CARRSTGVNTEAFF
.	TRBV6-6	.	TRBJ2-1	TGTGCCACTCGGGCCGGGACACCTTACAATGAGCAGTTCTTC	CATRAGTPYNEQFF
TRBD1	TRBV5-6	.	TRBJ1-4	TGTGCCAGCAGCACCCCGGGACAGGGGGTCGAAAAACTGTTTTTT	CASSTPGQGVEKLFF
.	TRBV20-1	.	TRBJ1-2	TGCAGTGCTAGTGGTTCAGATAACTATGGCTACACCTTC	CSASGSDNYGYTF
.	TRBV11-1	.	TRBJ2-3	TGTGCCAGCAGCTTCCTAGCTAGCACAGATACGCAGTATTTT	CASSFLASTDTQYF
.	TRBV5-1	.	TRBJ1-4	TGCGCCAGCAGCTTGACAGGTCCCAATGAAAAACTGTTTTTT	CASSLTGPNEKLFF
TRBD1	TRBV6-4	.	TRBJ2-7	TGTGCCAGCAGTGTTCGAAGGGGGCACGAGCAGTACTTC	CASSVRRGHEQYF
TRBD1	TRBV19	.	TRBJ1-2	TGTGCCAGTAGCCCTGAAAGGGGGCGAGGCTACACCTTC	CASSPERGRGYTF
TRBD1	TRBV6-5	.	TRBJ2-5	TGTGCCAGCAGGAGGGACAGTCAAGAGACCCAGTACTTC	CASRRDSQETQYF
TRBD1	TRBV7-9	few	TRBJ2-5	TGTGCCAGCAGCTTCCGGGACAGCCAAGAGACCCAGTACTTC	CASSFRDSQETQYF
TRBD1	TRBV28	.	TRBJ1-2	TGTGCCAGCAGTTTCGGACAGGGCGGCTTGGATGGCTACACCTTC	CASSFGQGGLDGYTF
.	TRBV24-1	.	TRBJ2-7	TGTGCCACCAGTGATTTGGTCGGTGGGACACTTTACGAGCAGTACTTC	CATSDLVGGTLYEQYF